This T cell receptor (delta chain) emerged from a study of Vδ1+ human thymocytes. General study results and limits: Despite high sort purity, about 20% of thymic T cell receptor delta sequences were Vdelta2. Thymic TRG and TRD repertoires appeared highly polyclonal, with Gaussian CDR3 length distributions.

Sequences come from RNA converted to cDNA by reverse transcription. CDR3 amplicons came from multiplex PCR with pooled V-gene forward and constant-region reverse primers. TCRdb fed the multiplex PCR reads into CATT to redo clone calling. The sample contains over 65,000 delta-chain clones, about 30% of which appear only once. To note about this clone: What it binds is unknown.

The sorted cells were CD3+ Vdelta1+ Vdelta2- thymocytes from alphabeta-depleted thymus. Vdelta1+ thymocyte sorts reached between roughly 97% and 99.6% purity. V was pared by 4 bases and J by 0 bases, with 11 bases of the junction left unmatched. CDR3 length equals 17 residues. Germline V gene sequence: CDR1 TSWWSYY, CDR2 QGS. This TCR was sampled from a boy younger than two who had congenital heart surgery. The specimen was Vdelta1+ gamma-delta thymocytes from the thymus. Subset in this sample: FACS-sorted CD3+ TCRalphabeta- TCRVdelta1+ TCRVdelta2- thymocytes. The genes are TRDV1 and TRDJ1; TRDD3 matches at 7 bases. The CDR3: CALGVTGGCQYTDKLIF. CDR3 sequence (DNA): TGTGCTCTTGGGGTTACCGGGGGATGCCAGTACACCGATAAACTCATCTTT.